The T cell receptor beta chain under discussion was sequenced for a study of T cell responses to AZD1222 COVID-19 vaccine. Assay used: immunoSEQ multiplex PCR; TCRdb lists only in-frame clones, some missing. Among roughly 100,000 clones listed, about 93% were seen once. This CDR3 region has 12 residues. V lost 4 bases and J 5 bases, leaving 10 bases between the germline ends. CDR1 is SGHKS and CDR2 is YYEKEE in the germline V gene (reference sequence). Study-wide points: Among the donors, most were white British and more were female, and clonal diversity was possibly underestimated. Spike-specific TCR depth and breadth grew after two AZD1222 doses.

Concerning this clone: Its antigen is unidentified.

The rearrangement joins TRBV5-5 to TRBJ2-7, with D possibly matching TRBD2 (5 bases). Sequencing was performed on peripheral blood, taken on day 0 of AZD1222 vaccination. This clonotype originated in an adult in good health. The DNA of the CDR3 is TGTGCCAGCAGCCCTGGGGAGCACGAGCAGTACTTC. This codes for CASSPGEHEQYF.